The 10 T cell receptor beta chains below all came from one sample that was sequenced in a study of OX40 agonist ivuxolimab in advanced cancers. Generated by immunoSEQ multiplex PCR, the TCRdb table keeps only in-frame clones and is missing some. Among approximately 53,000 clones listed, just under 95% were seen once. The sample was CD4+ or CD8+ T cells sorted from blood, taken in a trial of the OX40 agonist ivuxolimab. These receptors originate from an adult with an advanced solid tumor such as melanoma, head and neck, liver or kidney cancer.

The V gene is TRBV4-2, the J gene TRBJ1-5; D is ambiguous. CDR1 is LGHNA and CDR2 is YNFKEQ in the germline V gene. This CDR3 has 13 residues. V lost 4 bases, J lost 5 bases, and 9 bases lay in between. The CDR3 coding sequence is TGTGCCAGCAGCCTGAGCCCTTATCAGCCCCAGCATTTT. Translated, it gives CASSLSPYQPQHF.

The V and J genes are TRBV7-6 and TRBJ2-2; 9 bases match TRBD2. CDR1 is SGHVS and CDR2 is FNYEAQ in the germline V gene. This CDR3 comprises 16 residues. V was clipped by 5 bases and J by 1 base; unmatched bases: 5. CDR3 nucleotide sequence: TGTGCCAGCAGCCCCTGGACTAGCGAGAACACCGGGGAGCTGTTTTTT. Translating it yields CASSPWTSENTGELFF.

This chain links TRBV5-6 with TRBJ2-7; TRBD2 is a possible D gene (7 bases). The ends were cut back, 1 base at V and 6 bases at J, with 8 bases in the middle. The CDR3 is 12 residues long. Germline assignment: CDR1 SGHDT and CDR2 YYEEEE. The CDR3 is CASSLRGGEQYF. The CDR3 DNA reads as TGTGCCAGCAGCTTGAGGGGGGGCGAGCAGTACTTC.

The chain combines TRBV4-2 with TRBJ2-7; D tentatively reads TRBD1 or TRBD2 (6 bases each). Between the trimmed V and J ends, which lost 4 bases and 5 bases, there was a span of 24 bases. CDR1 is LGHNA, CDR2 YNFKEQ, per germline. The CDR3 totals 17 residues. This CDR3 is CASSPNPSGGGIHEQYF. The CDR3 DNA reads as TGTGCCAGCAGCCCAAATCCCTCTGGGGGCGGGATCCACGAGCAGTACTTC.

The chain combines TRBV29-1 with TRBJ2-1, with 14 bases matching TRBD2. The CDR3 extends over 18 amino acids. V was pared by 6 bases and J by 7 bases, with 17 bases of the junction left unmatched. From germline, CDR1 is SQVTM and CDR2 ANQGSEA. CDR3 sequence reads: CSVWGTSGSPSEVNEQFF. The CDR3, as DNA: TGCAGCGTCTGGGGGACTAGCGGGAGCCCCAGTGAGGTGAATGAGCAGTTCTTC.

The chain carries TRBV9 and TRBJ1-2; TRBD1 matches at 7 bases. Trimming removed 3 bases from V and 0 bases from J; junction bases left unmatched: 5. Germline assignment: CDR1 SGDLS and CDR2 YYNGEE. The CDR3 runs to 15 residues. CDR3 protein: CASSAGTVANYGYTF. The CDR3 nucleotides read TGTGCCAGCAGCGCGGGGACAGTAGCTAACTATGGCTACACCTTC. Full variable domain (outside the CDR3, taken from reference TRBV9 and TRBJ1-2): DSGVTQTPKHLITATGQRVTLRCSPRSGDLSVYWYQQSLDQGLQFLIQYYNGEERAKGNILERFSAQQFPDLHSELNLSSLELGDSALYFCASSAGTVANYGYTFGSGTRLTVV.

The chain recombines TRBV19 with TRBJ2-1, with 7 bases identical to TRBD2. Germline values: CDR1 LNHDA, CDR2 SQIVND (reference sequence). CDR3 length equals 14 residues. Trimming removed 5 bases from V and 2 bases from J; junction bases left unmatched: 3. In DNA form, the CDR3 reads TGTGCCAGTAGTCCAGCGGGACCCTACAATGAGCAGTTCTTC. It is translated as CASSPAGPYNEQFF.

CDR3 in DNA: TGTGCCAGCAGCTTAGCCCCCTCCGGGAGCACAGATACGCAGTATTTT. It encodes CASSLAPSGSTDTQYF. The chain links TRBV13 to TRBJ2-3; no definite D call. Germline lookup yields CDR1 PRHDT and CDR2 FYEKMQ (reference sequence). Trimming stripped 1 base from V and 0 bases from J, with 11 bases between. The CDR3 is 16 residues long.

This clone turned up a few times. The J gene is TRBJ2-7, the V gene TRBV9; 8 positions agree with TRBD1. The CDR3 consists of 14 residues. Trimming at V came to 4 bases and at J to 6 bases, leaving 9 bases not matched to a gene. CDR1 and CDR2 (germline): SGDLS, YYNGEE. The CDR3 DNA reads TGTGCCAGCAGCAGGACAGGGTCTACCCCCGAGCAGTACTTC. This codes for CASSRTGSTPEQYF.

The rearrangement joins TRBV19 to TRBJ2-7; D may be TRBD1 or TRBD2 (5 bases each). In germline, CDR1 is LNHDA, CDR2 SQIVND (reference sequence). V was pared by 2 bases and J by 3 bases, with 14 bases between. CDR3 length: 15 amino acids. CDR3 DNA: TGTGCCAGTAGTATACTGGCTATGGGGGACTACGAGCAGTACTTC. It specifies CASSILAMGDYEQYF.